The TCR beta chain described here comes from a study of monozygotic twins with inflammatory bowel disease. Study findings and constraints: TCRbeta diversity (inverse Simpson) was lower in IBD patients than in healthy co-twins. Separate T cell subtypes could not be resolved from one another.

Template switching added UMIs carrying a 6-nucleotide sample barcode. Using TCRalpha and TCRbeta cDNA, the researchers carried out two nested PCRs that lasted approximately 16 and 10 cycles. TCRdb reprocessed the 5' RACE reads, with one entry per CDR3 protein and no DNA. This repertoire comprises approximately 380,000 distinct CDR3 sequences; its ten largest clones make up 2.6%. As concerns this clonotype: The target antigen is unknown.

The receptor's source is a human donor with ulcerative colitis or Crohn's disease, or a healthy co-twin of an affected twin (not recorded which). The specimen was blood.

The chain's CDR3 is CASSIDRGSYNEQFF. This rearrangement joins TRBV19 to TRBJ2-1. Germline V gene data show CDR1 as LNHDA and CDR2 as SQIVND (reference sequence). The CDR3 totals 15 residues.